Presented here are 14 T cell receptor beta chains from one specimen sequenced in a study of CD8+ T cells in alopecia areata. Following extraction, RNA underwent reverse transcription to cDNA, which served as the sequencing template. The protocol was immunoSEQ multiplex PCR, while the TCRdb copy is restricted to in-frame clones and leaves out a portion. The table shows about 100,000 clones, with roughly 64% occurring only once. Input material: CD8+ T cells sorted from blood. The receptors derive from a human donor in good health.

The V and J genes are TRBV6-5 and TRBJ2-1; possibly TRBD1 for D (6 bases). Germline CDR1 is MNHEY and CDR2 is SVGAGI. Trimming cost V 0 bases and J 4 bases, with 7 bases left between them. The CDR3 length is 14 residues. The CDR3 DNA follows: TGTGCCAGCAGTTACTCGGACAGTTACAATGAGCAGTTCTTC. Translation gives CASSYSDSYNEQFF.

The gene calls are TRBV4-1 and TRBJ2-7; TRBD2 aligns across 8 bases. Trimming cost V 3 bases and J 1 base; bases outside gene matches: 8. There are 16 residues in the CDR3. CDR1 is MGHRA and CDR2 is YSYEKL in the germline V gene. This CDR3 is CASSQNEAGESYEQYF. CDR3 sequence (DNA): TGCGCCAGCAGCCAGAATGAAGCGGGGGAGTCCTACGAGCAGTACTTC.

V usage is TRBV4-3 and J usage is TRBJ2-5; 8 bases match TRBD2. Germline lookup yields CDR1 LGHNA and CDR2 YSLEER. There are 15 residues in the CDR3. V lost 1 base, J lost 2 bases, and 3 bases stayed unmatched. CDR3 region: CASSQGTSSQETQYF. CDR3 DNA: TGCGCCAGCAGCCAAGGGACTAGCTCTCAAGAGACCCAGTACTTC.

The rearrangement joins TRBV27 to TRBJ2-7; D perhaps matches TRBD2 (6 bases). This CDR3 has 16 residues. The germline V and J ends were trimmed by 3 bases and 1 base, with 16 bases remaining between them. CDR1 is MNHEY and CDR2 is SMNVEV in the germline V gene (reference sequence). Here the CDR3 DNA reads TGTGCCAGCAGTTTTCTTTTAGCGGACGGGTCCTACGAGCAGTACTTC. It is translated as CASSFLLADGSYEQYF.

This clone was counted between two and nine times. The chain links TRBV28 to TRBJ2-3; D might be TRBD1 or TRBD2, each matching 5 bases. The CDR3 runs to 14 residues. V shed 3 bases and J shed 7 bases, with 14 bases lying between them. Germline V gene lookup returns CDR1 MDHEN and CDR2 SYDVKM. This CDR3 reads CASSFSGRINTQYF. CDR3 nucleotides: TGTGCCAGCAGTTTTTCAGGGAGAATTAATACGCAGTATTTT.

This clone showed up just a few times. This chain uses TRBV6-1 with TRBJ2-1, with 9 nucleotides matching TRBD1. With V trimmed by 2 bases and J by 8 bases, 16 bases remained unmatched. Germline CDR1 reads MNHNS; CDR2 reads SASEGT. CDR3 size: 18 residues. CDR3 loop: CASSEIPGGGQGAHEQFF. The CDR3 DNA is TGTGCCAGCAGTGAAATCCCTGGCGGGGGACAGGGAGCCCATGAGCAGTTCTTC.

This clone occurred many times. This chain links TRBV5-6 with TRBJ1-5; D perhaps matches TRBD1 (5 bases). Looked up from germline, CDR1 is SGHDT and CDR2 is YYEEEE. The CDR3 totals 14 residues. Between the trimmed V and J ends, which lost 2 bases and 5 bases, there was a span of 11 bases. CDR3 DNA sequence: TGTGCCAGCAGCTTTGGGACGCTGGATCAGCCCCAGCATTTT. Amino acids: CASSFGTLDQPQHF. Full variable domain (rest looked up from reference TRBV5-6 and TRBJ1-5): DAGVTQSPTHLIKTRGQQVTLRCSPKSGHDTVSWYQQALGQGPQFIFQYYEEEERQRGNFPDRFSGHQFPNYSSELNVNALLLGDSALYLCASSFGTLDQPQHFGDGTRLSIL.

The chain carries TRBV20-1 and TRBJ2-5; unclear D gene. Germline V gene sequence: CDR1 DFQATT, CDR2 SNEGSKA (reference sequence). The CDR3 sequence is 10 residues long. Trimming took 3 bases from V and 3 from J, leaving 2 bases between them. The CDR3 nucleotides read TGCAGTGCTAGCAAAGAGACCCAGTACTTC. As protein: CSASKETQYF.

In its sample, this clone was seen a few times. The chain employs TRBV4-2 and TRBJ2-1; 10 positions agree with TRBD1. Germline CDR1 and CDR2: LGHNA and YNFKEQ. The CDR3 totals 16 residues. V gave up 5 bases and J gave up 6 bases; unmatched junction bases: 10. CDR3 residues: CASSSWTGGLRNEQFF. The CDR3 DNA reads as TGTGCCAGCAGCTCCTGGACAGGGGGACTACGCAATGAGCAGTTCTTC.

This clone came up a few times. The V call is TRBV18, the J call TRBJ2-7; 10 bases are shared with TRBD1. The CDR3 is 15 amino acids. CDR1 is KGHSH, CDR2 LQKENI, per germline. The V gene end was trimmed by 5 bases and the J gene end by 2 bases; junction bases not matched to a gene: 6. DNA for the CDR3: TGTGCCAGCTCAGGCCGGGACAGGGGTCCCTACGAGCAGTACTTC. This gives the protein CASSGRDRGPYEQYF.

The CDR3 DNA reads TGTGCCAGCCTTGGCACAGCCACCGGGGAGCTGTTTTTT. Translated, it gives CASLGTATGELFF. V gene TRBV6-5 combines with J gene TRBJ2-2; D remains ambiguous. Germline CDR1 and CDR2: MNHEY and SVGAGI. This CDR3 region has 13 residues. V gave up 8 bases and J gave up 4 bases, with 11 bases separating them.

In this sample, this clone turned up a few times. The chain is built from TRBV28 and TRBJ2-7, with D unclear. CDR3 length: 13 residues. Looked up from germline, CDR1 is MDHEN and CDR2 is SYDVKM. V was shortened by 1 base and J by 0 bases, with 4 bases between the two germline ends. The DNA for the CDR3 is TGTGCCAGCAGTTTATTGCCCTCCTACGAGCAGTACTTC. Translation gives CASSLLPSYEQYF.

This clone was counted a few times. The CDR3 DNA follows: TGTGCCAGCAGTCCTCTGACAGGGTTGGTGAGCTACACCTTC. It translates to CASSPLTGLVSYTF. The V call is TRBV27, the J call TRBJ1-2; 7 bases match TRBD1. The CDR3 is made up of 14 amino acids. The V and J ends lost 5 bases and 9 bases, in that order; junction bases with no gene match: 12. Germline V CDR1 and CDR2: MNHEY, SMNVEV (reference sequence).

CDR3 residues: CAWDRYNQPQHF. The CDR3 nucleotides read TGTGCCTGGGACCGTTACAATCAGCCCCAGCATTTT. The chain joins TRBV30 to TRBJ1-5; D is uncertain. CDR3 length: 12 amino acids. Germline loops: CDR1 GTSNPN, CDR2 SVGIG (reference sequence). Deletions cut 5 bases from V and 3 bases from J, with 8 bases between.